This entry lists 10 T cell receptor beta chains sequenced from one sample in a study of blood T cells in healthy people across ages. A J-beta primer mix and a sample-barcoded 5' primer were used in a second PCR of about 7 to 12 cycles. TCRdb independently ran MiXCR on the 5' RACE reads; one entry per CDR3 protein. The sample comprises approximately 810,000 distinct CDR3 sequences, around 28% of which are singletons, and 17% rests with the top ten. Material for sequencing was blood. The source of these receptors is a woman of 80 years or more in good health.

The rearrangement uses TRBV20-1 and TRBJ1-6, with TRBD1 identical over 8 bases. Germline lookup yields CDR1 DFQATT and CDR2 SNEGSKA (reference sequence). V lost 3 bases to trimming and J lost 7 bases; unmatched junction nucleotides: 11. This CDR3 has 16 residues. The CDR3 protein is CSARKDRGGDNSPLHF. The CDR3 DNA follows: TGCAGTGCTAGGAAAGACAGGGGAGGCGACAATTCACCCCTCCACTTT.

On this clonotype itself: A clone one base away is much larger, so this may be a read error. This chain joins TRBV12-3 or TRBV12-4 and TRBJ1-2; the D gene is possibly TRBD1 (6 bases). Trimming stripped 5 bases from V and 5 bases from J, with 18 bases between. This CDR3 comprises 15 residues. The DNA of the CDR3 is TGTGCCAGCAGTCGAAGACAGGCGGATAATTATGGCTACACCTTC. Encoded protein: CASSRRQADNYGYTF.

The sample holds a few counts of this clonotype. The chain recombines TRBV20-1 with TRBJ1-1; 7 nucleotides agree with TRBD1. V shed 2 bases and J 1 base; nucleotides not matched to a gene: 7. Per the germline V gene, CDR1 is DFQATT and CDR2 is SNEGSKA (reference sequence). The CDR3 is 15 amino acids. CDR3 sequence (DNA): TGCAGTGCTAGAACCCCGACAGGGAAGAACACTGAAGCTTTCTTT. It is translated as CSARTPTGKNTEAFF.

This chain links TRBV4-3 with TRBJ1-1; 9 nucleotides match TRBD1. From germline, CDR1 is LGHNA and CDR2 YSLEER. This CDR3 spans 15 amino acids. J was trimmed by 8 bases and V by 1 base; bases with no gene match: 8. This chain's CDR3 is CASSQGGGQGLEAFF. CDR3 in DNA: TGCGCCAGCAGCCAAGGTGGGGGACAGGGACTGGAAGCTTTCTTT.

There are a few counts of this clonotype. The rearrangement joins TRBV20-1 to TRBJ1-2; TRBD1 is a possible D gene (5 bases). V lost 5 bases and J 3 bases, leaving 13 bases between the germline ends. The germline V gene has CDR1 DFQATT and CDR2 SNEGSKA (reference sequence). This CDR3 region has 13 residues. In DNA form, the CDR3 reads TGCAGTGCTGCCCCCGGGACGGACTATGGCTACACCTTC. Translated, it gives CSAAPGTDYGYTF.

This clonotype was recorded many times. The chain is built from TRBV6-6 and TRBJ2-5, with D possibly matching TRBD2 (6 bases). CDR1 and CDR2 (germline): MNHNY, SVGAGI (reference sequence). This CDR3 comprises 14 residues. The V and J ends lost 6 bases and 1 base respectively, with 12 bases between them. This chain's CDR3 is CASRGTGGQETQYF. Here the CDR3 DNA reads TGTGCCAGCAGGGGGACTGGAGGCCAAGAGACCCAGTACTTC.

This chain connects TRBV9 to TRBJ2-5, with TRBD1 matching over 7 bases. This CDR3 is built from 15 residues. Germline CDR1 is SGDLS and CDR2 is YYNGEE. Trimming cost V 3 bases and J 1 base; bases outside gene matches: 6. For the CDR3, the DNA is TGTGCCAGCAGCGCTCACAGGGGCCCCCAAGAGACCCAGTACTTC. Its translation: CASSAHRGPQETQYF.

This clonotype was detected a few times. The chain carries TRBV6-5 and TRBJ2-2; possible D gene TRBD1, 6 bases. Looked up from germline, CDR1 is MNHEY and CDR2 is SVGAGI. This CDR3 comprises 14 residues. Trimming pared 7 bases from V and 7 bases from J, leaving 16 bases between. The CDR3 reads CASNPRGLGGELFF. CDR3 nucleotides: TGTGCCAGCAACCCCAGGGGCCTGGGCGGGGAGCTGTTTTTT.

This clonotype has just a few counts. The chain employs TRBV18 and TRBJ2-7; possible D gene TRBD2, 5 bases. Deletions cut 1 base from V and 4 bases from J, with 23 bases between. Per germline, CDR1 KGHSH and CDR2 LQKENI. The CDR3 runs to 18 residues. This chain's CDR3 is CASSPQPGLPSSTYEQYF. CDR3 coding DNA: TGTGCCAGCTCACCACAACCGGGATTGCCATCTTCTACTTACGAGCAGTACTTC. Using reference TRBV18 and TRBJ2-7 for the parts outside the CDR3, the full variable domain is NAGVMQNPRHLVRRRGQEARLRCSPMKGHSHVYWYRQLPEEGLKFMVYLQKENIIDESGMPKERFSAEFPKEGPSILRIQQVVRGDSAAYFCASSPQPGLPSSTYEQYFGPGTRLTVT.

This clonotype appeared a single time. The chain combines TRBV6-1 with TRBJ1-5; weak D call: TRBD1 (6 bases). The CDR3 contains 15 residues. Germline CDR1 is MNHNS and CDR2 is SASEGT. The germline V and J ends were trimmed by 0 bases and 5 bases, with 11 bases remaining between them. The CDR3 DNA reads as TGTGCCAGCAGTGAAGCAGGAGGGGGTTATCAGCCCCAGCATTTT. This codes for CASSEAGGGYQPQHF.